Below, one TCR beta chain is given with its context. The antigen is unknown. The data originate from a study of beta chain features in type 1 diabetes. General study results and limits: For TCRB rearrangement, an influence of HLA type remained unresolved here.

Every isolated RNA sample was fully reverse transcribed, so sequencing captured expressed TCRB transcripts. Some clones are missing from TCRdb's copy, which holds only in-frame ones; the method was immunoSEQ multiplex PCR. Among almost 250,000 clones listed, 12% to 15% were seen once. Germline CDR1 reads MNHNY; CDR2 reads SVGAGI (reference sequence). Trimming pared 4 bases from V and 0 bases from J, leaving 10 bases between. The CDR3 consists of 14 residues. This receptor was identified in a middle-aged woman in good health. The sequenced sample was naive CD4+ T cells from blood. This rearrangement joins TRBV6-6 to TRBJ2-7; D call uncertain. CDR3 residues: CASSSLGVSYEQYF. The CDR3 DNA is TGTGCCAGCAGTTCCCTAGGTGTCTCCTACGAGCAGTACTTC.